This T cell receptor beta chain originates from a study of blood T cells in healthy people across ages. This CDR3 contains 12 residues. V was cut by 4 bases and J by 8 bases, with 12 bases left in between. Germline lookup yields CDR1 SGHRS and CDR2 YFSETQ. Through a sample-barcoded 5' primer and a J-beta primer mix, a second PCR was run for roughly 7 to 11 cycles. TCRdb used MiXCR to reprocess the 5' RACE reads, holding one entry per CDR3 protein. The sample records 700,000 to 850,000 distinct CDR3 sequences, 40% to 65% being singletons. Material: blood. The TCR was taken from a man older than 75 in good health. This chain connects TRBV5-1 to TRBJ2-5; D unclear. In DNA, the CDR3 is TGCGCCAGCAGCCCCCCCTCCCCAACCCAGTACTTC. Protein: CASSPPSPTQYF.